This T cell receptor beta chain was obtained from a study of OX40 agonist ivuxolimab in advanced cancers. TCRdb keeps only in-frame clones here, not all; method: immunoSEQ multiplex PCR. The sample consists of roughly 100,000 clones, 70% to 85% of them appearing once. This CDR3 has 16 residues. After removal of 7 bases from V and 0 bases from J, the junction contained 11 bases not matched to a gene. The V gene's germline CDR1 is MNHNY and CDR2 SVGAGI (reference sequence). Study-level results: Mean expanded clone counts were higher in CD8+ than CD4+ T cells. At doses 0.1 to 3.0 mg/kg, CD4+ and CD8+ clones expanded.

Researchers took blood at baseline, on cycle 4 day 1, and on cycle 7 day 1. On this clone itself: Its antigen is not identified.

The V call is TRBV6-6, the J call TRBJ1-1, with TRBD1 identical over 7 bases. The specimen was CD4+ or CD8+ T cells sorted from blood, collected in a trial of the OX40 agonist ivuxolimab. The receptor's source is an adult with an advanced solid tumor such as melanoma, head and neck, liver or kidney cancer. The CDR3 loop is CASNPGQLKMNTEAFF. CDR3 nucleotides: TGTGCCAGCAATCCGGGACAGCTAAAGATGAACACTGAAGCTTTCTTT.